These T cell receptor beta chains were read from a single sample in a study of cytomegalovirus exposure and HLA in healthy donors. Data came from immunoSEQ multiplex PCR; TCRdb stores just in-frame clones and leaves some out. Counted here are about 81,000 clones, around four fifths occurring once; the ten biggest clones make up roughly 3%. Sequencing was performed on PBMCs. The receptors stem from a man aged 45 to 65 in good health and CMV-seropositive. CDR3s include the opening cysteine and the closing phenylalanine or tryptophan. The D gene is left open where the match is weak. The size entry is marked missing in some rows and otherwise reads once, few, many or a size class.

CDR3nt: TGTGCCAGCAGTTTTGGGACTAGCGGGAGCGGCACGCAGTATTTT; CDR3aa: CASSFGTSGSGTQYF; abundance: -; v_gene: TRBV27; d_gene: TRBD2; j_gene: TRBJ2-3
CDR3nt: TGTGCCAGCAGCCTAGGGGGGACTATGGCGAATGAGCAGTTCTTC; CDR3aa: CASSLGGTMANEQFF; abundance: -; v_gene: TRBV5-8; d_gene: -; j_gene: TRBJ2-1
CDR3nt: TGTGCCAGCAGCTTCGGGGTGAACTACGAGCAGTACTTC; CDR3aa: CASSFGVNYEQYF; abundance: -; v_gene: TRBV5-6; d_gene: -; j_gene: TRBJ2-7
CDR3nt: TGTGCCTGGAGTGTGGGTTATCGCGGGAGACCTGGGCCCTACGAGCAGTACTTC; CDR3aa: CAWSVGYRGRPGPYEQYF; abundance: -; v_gene: TRBV30; d_gene: TRBD2; j_gene: TRBJ2-7
CDR3nt: TGTGCCAGCAGCTTAGATGGCAGAAATAATCAGCCCCAGCATTTT; CDR3aa: CASSLDGRNNQPQHF; abundance: -; v_gene: TRBV7-2; d_gene: -; j_gene: TRBJ1-5
CDR3nt: TGTTCCAGCAGCTCCGGGGACAGCCGTTTTGGTGAAGCTTTCTTT; CDR3aa: CSSSSGDSRFGEAFF; abundance: -; v_gene: TRBV7-9; d_gene: TRBD1; j_gene: TRBJ1-1
CDR3nt: TGTGCCAGCACCTACCCCCACGGGTCGAACACTGAAGCTTTCTTT; CDR3aa: CASTYPHGSNTEAFF; abundance: -; v_gene: TRBV6-6; d_gene: -; j_gene: TRBJ1-1
CDR3nt: TGTGCCTGGAGTGTACCGGGACTAGCGGTCCACGAGCAGTACTTC; CDR3aa: CAWSVPGLAVHEQYF; abundance: -; v_gene: TRBV30; d_gene: TRBD2; j_gene: TRBJ2-7
CDR3nt: TGCGCCGGCAGCCGCCGTAGGACAATGAACACTGAAGCTTTCTTT; CDR3aa: CAGSRRRTMNTEAFF; abundance: once; v_gene: TRBV4-1; d_gene: -; j_gene: TRBJ1-1
CDR3nt: TGTGCCAGCAGTGGGACAGGGCGTAATACTTTCTTT; CDR3aa: CASSGTGRNTFF; abundance: -; v_gene: TRBV6-5; d_gene: TRBD1; j_gene: TRBJ1-1
CDR3nt: TGTGCCAGCAGCTTGGATAGCGCGCGGGGGGCAGGGGCTTTCTTT; CDR3aa: CASSLDSARGAGAFF; abundance: -; v_gene: TRBV5-4; d_gene: -; j_gene: TRBJ1-1
CDR3nt: TGTGCCAGCAGTGTAACTAGCGGGAGTCGGAATGAGCAGTTCTTC; CDR3aa: CASSVTSGSRNEQFF; abundance: few; v_gene: TRBV2; d_gene: TRBD2; j_gene: TRBJ2-1
CDR3nt: TGTGCCAGTATACCGGACGAGCAGTACTTC; CDR3aa: CASIPDEQYF; abundance: -; v_gene: TRBV19; d_gene: -; j_gene: TRBJ2-7
CDR3nt: TGCAGCGTGAGGGCTAGCGGGAGGAGGAATGAGCAGTTCTTC; CDR3aa: CSVRASGRRNEQFF; abundance: few; v_gene: TRBV29-1; d_gene: TRBD2; j_gene: TRBJ2-1
CDR3nt: TGCGCCAGCAGCCGGGGGGAGTTCTACGAGCAGTACTTC; CDR3aa: CASSRGEFYEQYF; abundance: -; v_gene: TRBV5-1; d_gene: TRBD2; j_gene: TRBJ2-7
CDR3nt: TGTGCCAGTAGTCCACAGGGTCTATATGAAGCTTTCTTT; CDR3aa: CASSPQGLYEAFF; abundance: -; v_gene: TRBV19; d_gene: -; j_gene: TRBJ1-1
CDR3nt: TGTGCCAGCAGCACACCGGACAGGGTCTTAGACGAGCAGTACTTC; CDR3aa: CASSTPDRVLDEQYF; abundance: few; v_gene: TRBV7-2; d_gene: TRBD1; j_gene: TRBJ2-7
CDR3nt: TGTGCCAGCAGTTCCGGGACAGGGGGTACGAAGACCCAGTACTTC; CDR3aa: CASSSGTGGTKTQYF; abundance: -; v_gene: TRBV27; d_gene: TRBD1; j_gene: TRBJ2-5
CDR3nt: TGTGCCAGCTCGAAATTACCGGGACAGGTTTTCTACGGGGAGCTGTTTTTT; CDR3aa: CASSKLPGQVFYGELFF; abundance: -; v_gene: TRBV18; d_gene: TRBD1; j_gene: TRBJ2-2
CDR3nt: TGTGCTAGCAGCTTAGTTCCAGGGAACAATCAGCCCCAGCATTTT; CDR3aa: CASSLVPGNNQPQHF; abundance: -; v_gene: TRBV7-7; d_gene: -; j_gene: TRBJ1-5
CDR3nt: TGTGCCAGCAGTGACTCCTCCTTCTCTGGAAACACCATATATTTT; CDR3aa: CASSDSSFSGNTIYF; abundance: -; v_gene: TRBV6-4; d_gene: -; j_gene: TRBJ1-3
CDR3nt: TGTGCCAGCAGCTTTGGCCAATCCACAGATACGCAGTATTTT; CDR3aa: CASSFGQSTDTQYF; abundance: -; v_gene: TRBV11-3; d_gene: -; j_gene: TRBJ2-3
CDR3nt: TGTGCCAGCAGCTCGAATCCCCGGGGTGAGCAGTTCTTC; CDR3aa: CASSSNPRGEQFF; abundance: -; v_gene: TRBV7-3; d_gene: -; j_gene: TRBJ2-1
CDR3nt: TGTGCCAGCAGCTTACTTCATGAGCAGTTCTTC; CDR3aa: CASSLLHEQFF; abundance: -; v_gene: TRBV13; d_gene: -; j_gene: TRBJ2-1
CDR3nt: TGTGCCAGCAGCCAAGACGGCAGTAGCCTGGGAGCTTTCTTT; CDR3aa: CASSQDGSSLGAFF; abundance: -; v_gene: TRBV4-2; d_gene: -; j_gene: TRBJ1-1
CDR3nt: TGTGCCTGGAGTGTACCTAGCGGACTGGGGAATACGCAGTATTTT; CDR3aa: CAWSVPSGLGNTQYF; abundance: -; v_gene: TRBV30; d_gene: TRBD2; j_gene: TRBJ2-3
CDR3nt: TGCGCCAGCAGCTTGGAGGGAGCCCGGGCAGATACGCAGTATTTT; CDR3aa: CASSLEGARADTQYF; abundance: -; v_gene: TRBV5-1; d_gene: -; j_gene: TRBJ2-3
CDR3nt: TGTGCCAGCAGCTTAAGCTGGGGGCTAGCGGGAGTCAATGAGCAGTTCTTC; CDR3aa: CASSLSWGLAGVNEQFF; abundance: -; v_gene: TRBV11-3; d_gene: TRBD2; j_gene: TRBJ2-1